This entry lists 20 T cell receptor beta chains sequenced from one sample in a study of CD8 T cells in ankylosing spondylitis. TCRdb reprocessed the 5' RACE reads via MiXCR and lists one record per CDR3 protein. Among approximately 200,000 distinct CDR3 sequences listed, 9.5% to 15% were seen once. Sequencing was carried out using blood, either unsorted or a sorted T cell fraction (not recorded which). Receptors originate from a male donor with ankylosing spondylitis or in good health (not recorded which).

The rearrangement joins TRBV14 to TRBJ1-2; D is uncertain. Germline CDR1 is SGHDN and CDR2 is FVKESK. The CDR3 totals 13 residues. V was clipped by 0 bases and J by 4 bases, with 6 bases between them. This CDR3 is CASSQDLGYGYTF. CDR3 nucleotides: TGTGCCAGCAGCCAAGATCTAGGCTATGGCTACACCTTC.

The chain couples TRBV14 to TRBJ2-7; 8 bases align to TRBD1. J lost 2 bases, V lost 0 bases, and 6 bases had no gene match. The CDR3 sequence is 16 residues long. CDR1 SGHDN and CDR2 FVKESK come from the germline V gene. Here the CDR3 reads CASSQDKGTGAYEQYF. CDR3 DNA: TGTGCCAGCAGCCAAGATAAGGGGACAGGAGCCTACGAGCAGTACTTC.

This rearrangement joins TRBV7-9 to TRBJ2-1, with 8 nucleotides matching TRBD1. The V gene end was trimmed by 5 bases and the J gene end by 4 bases; junction bases not matched to a gene: 7. Per germline, CDR1 SEHNR and CDR2 FQNEAQ (reference sequence). The CDR3 loop spans 15 amino acids. CDR3 protein: CASSRQGLQYNEQFF. The CDR3 nucleotides are TGTGCCAGCAGCAGACAGGGGTTACAATACAATGAGCAGTTCTTC.

This clonotype was counted a few times. The chain's CDR3 is CASSYPSGIGSYNEQFF. Written as DNA, the CDR3 is TGTGCCAGCAGTTACCCTTCAGGGATAGGGTCCTACAATGAGCAGTTCTTC. J is TRBJ2-1 and V is TRBV6-5; D is perhaps TRBD1 (5 bases). Trimming left V 2 bases short and J 1 base short, with 15 bases between. The V gene's germline CDR1 is MNHEY and CDR2 SVGAGI. The CDR3 has 17 residues.

The chain recombines TRBV28 with TRBJ2-4, with 7 bases matching TRBD1. This CDR3 spans 13 amino acids. The trim removed 5 bases at V and 4 bases at J, leaving 2 bases unmatched. Germline V gives CDR1 MDHEN, CDR2 SYDVKM. The CDR3 protein is CASSLGQKNIQYF. In DNA form, the CDR3 reads TGTGCCAGCAGTCTGGGACAGAAAAACATTCAGTACTTC.

This clonotype has more than one count but fewer than ten. The chain uses TRBV6-2 or TRBV6-3 and TRBJ2-2; the D gene is possibly TRBD2 (6 bases). Per the germline V gene, CDR1 is MNHEY and CDR2 is SVGEGT. The V end lost 6 bases, the J end lost 6 bases, and 20 bases lay between the germline ends. CDR3 length equals 16 residues. The CDR3 bases are TGTGCCAGCAGCGTCAGTCGGGGCGGGATCGCCGGGGAGCTGTTTTTT. Its translation: CASSVSRGGIAGELFF.

The table lists this clonotype with a count of one. The chain couples TRBV4-2 to TRBJ2-3, with D uncertain. The CDR3 is made up of 16 amino acids. From germline, CDR1 is LGHNA and CDR2 YNFKEQ. V shed 0 bases and J shed 10 bases, with 20 bases lying between them. DNA for the CDR3: TGTGCCAGCAGCCAAGATAGCCCCTCCAAATATTTTTCGCAGTATTTT. It encodes CASSQDSPSKYFSQYF.

Many counts were recorded for this clonotype. V and J are TRBV4-1 and TRBJ2-1; maybe TRBD1 (5 bases). The CDR3 runs 15 residues. V was shortened by 3 bases and J by 3 bases, with 12 bases between the two germline ends. Germline lookup yields CDR1 MGHRA and CDR2 YSYEKL. The CDR3 DNA reads as TGCGCCAGCAGCCAGGGGCAGAGCGACTACAATGAGCAGTTCTTC. Translation: CASSQGQSDYNEQFF.

The rearrangement uses TRBV12-3 or TRBV12-4 and TRBJ2-1; D is perhaps TRBD1 (5 bases). This CDR3 region has 12 residues. With 8 bases removed from V and 6 bases from J, the gap between germline ends came to 11 bases. In nucleotides, the CDR3 is TGTGCCAGCTGGGGCACTTTCAATGAGCAGTTCTTC. It is translated as CASWGTFNEQFF.

In its sample, this clonotype was seen many times. The V gene is TRBV7-9, the J gene TRBJ2-7; 10 bases align to TRBD2. CDR3 size: 15 residues. From germline, CDR1 is SEHNR and CDR2 FQNEAQ (reference sequence). V lost 5 bases and J lost 1; bases outside the gene matches: 5. The CDR3 coding sequence is TGTGCCAGCAGCCCTAGCGGGGGCCATTCCTACGAGCAGTACTTC. Amino acid sequence: CASSPSGGHSYEQYF.

The V and J genes are TRBV11-2 and TRBJ2-7, with TRBD2 matching 9 bases. Germline loops: CDR1 SGHAT, CDR2 FQNNGV. The trim removed 5 bases at V and 1 base at J, leaving 9 bases unmatched. The CDR3 extends over 16 amino acids. CDR3 coding DNA: TGTGCCAGCAGCGACCTAGCGGGACCCAAATCCTACGAGCAGTACTTC. Amino acids: CASSDLAGPKSYEQYF.

The V and J genes are TRBV19 and TRBJ1-1; D remains unclear. The CDR3 is made up of 16 amino acids. Trimming took off 1 base at V and 0 bases at J, with 12 bases between the two ends. Germline CDR1 LNHDA, CDR2 SQIVND (reference sequence). The CDR3 DNA reads as TGTGCCAGTAGTATAGTAAGGACGGCTATGAACACTGAAGCTTTCTTT. Encoded protein: CASSIVRTAMNTEAFF.

This chain connects TRBV20-1 to TRBJ2-7, with 8 bases aligning to TRBD1. After removal of 0 bases from V and 1 base from J, the junction contained 8 bases not matched to a gene. The CDR3 has 16 amino acids. Germline CDR1 DFQATT, CDR2 SNEGSKA (reference sequence). The chain's CDR3 is CSARDQGAGVSYEQYF. CDR3 nucleotide sequence: TGCAGTGCTAGAGATCAGGGGGCAGGAGTTTCCTACGAGCAGTACTTC.

This clonotype was detected only a few times. CDR3 sequence (DNA): TGTGCCAGCAGCCTCCAGGGGACCTTATACAATGAGCAGTTCTTC. Amino acid sequence: CASSLQGTLYNEQFF. The chain links TRBV5-5 to TRBJ2-1; D is possibly TRBD1 (6 bases). With 4 bases removed from V and 4 bases from J, the gap between germline ends came to 15 bases. The germline CDR1 and CDR2 sequences are SGHKS and YYEKEE (reference sequence). This CDR3 is 15 amino acids long.

This clonotype was picked up a small number of times. The chain employs TRBV2 and TRBJ2-7, with D possibly TRBD2 on 6 matching bases. CDR1 SNHLY and CDR2 FYNNEI come from the germline V gene. The V end was cut by 10 bases, the J end by 2 bases, with 12 bases between. CDR3 length equals 12 residues. CDR3: CATRGNAYEQYF. CDR3 coding DNA: TGTGCCACCCGGGGGAACGCCTACGAGCAGTACTTC.

This clonotype has a count of ten or more. The chain recombines TRBV4-1 with TRBJ2-3; D unclear. The germline V gene has CDR1 MGHRA and CDR2 YSYEKL. V was cut by 1 base and J by 6 bases, with 8 bases left in between. The CDR3 length is 13 residues. The CDR3: CASSQVAADTQYF. CDR3 in DNA: TGCGCCAGCAGCCAAGTGGCAGCTGATACGCAGTATTTT.

The chain carries TRBV7-9 and TRBJ2-1; tentatively, D is TRBD1 or TRBD2 (5 bases each). The CDR3 extends over 14 amino acids. Germline assignment: CDR1 SEHNR and CDR2 FQNEAQ (reference sequence). V lost 5 bases to trimming and J lost 5 bases, with 13 bases between them. Here the CDR3 DNA reads TGTGCCAGCAGCAGCCGGGACGGACACAATGAGCAGTTCTTC. As protein: CASSSRDGHNEQFF.

This clonotype has just one count. The V and J genes are TRBV13 and TRBJ2-5, with a weak D call TRBD2 (5 bases). CDR3 size: 13 residues. Between the trimmed V and J ends, which lost 6 bases and 1 base, there was a span of 9 bases. Germline lookup yields CDR1 PRHDT and CDR2 FYEKMQ (reference sequence). CDR3 sequence reads: CASSIGLQETQYF. The CDR3 DNA reads as TGTGCCAGCAGTATTGGACTCCAAGAGACCCAGTACTTC.

Only a few counts were recorded for this clonotype. The chain has TRBV4-1 and TRBJ2-1; TRBD2 matches at 11 bases. The CDR3 is 17 residues long. The ends lost 4 bases at V and 4 bases at J; junction bases unmatched: 9. Germline V CDR1 and CDR2: MGHRA, YSYEKL. In nucleotides, the CDR3 is TGCGCCAGCAGCCCCTCTGGGACTAGCGGTGTTTACAATGAGCAGTTCTTC. Translating gives CASSPSGTSGVYNEQFF.

This clonotype has ten or more counts. The rearrangement links TRBV12-3 or TRBV12-4 to TRBJ2-5; 8 bases align to TRBD1. Trimming cost V 6 bases and J 1 base; bases outside gene matches: 4. The CDR3 is 14 amino acids. The CDR3 DNA sequence: TGTGCCAGCAGCCGGACAGGGTTCCAAGAGACCCAGTACTTC. This gives the protein CASSRTGFQETQYF.